The 4 T cell receptor beta chains in this list originate from one sample, sequenced in a study of graft-versus-host responses after intestinal transplantation. Clones were read by immunoSEQ multiplex PCR, and TCRdb kept only the in-frame ones, dropping some. The sample carries under 140,000 clones, just under 95% recorded once. Which antigens these TCRs recognize remains unknown. The sample in question was unstimulated CD8+ T cells sorted from spleen or lymph node cells, obtained before intestinal transplant. All receptors come from a human donor who received an intestinal transplant.

This clone was found once. The chain carries TRBV7-8 and TRBJ2-3; no clear D. The ends were cut back, 1 base at V and 8 bases at J, with 10 bases in the middle. The CDR3 loop spans 13 amino acids. CDR1 and CDR2 from the germline V gene are SGHVS and FQNEAQ. CDR3 residues: CASSLVTRTTQYF. In DNA form, the CDR3 reads TGTGCCAGCAGCTTAGTTACTCGTACTACGCAGTATTTT.

About this clone itself: At one end the junction does not follow the germline gene, possibly because of a read error. The V call is TRBV9, the J call TRBJ2-1, with a weak D call TRBD1 (6 bases). CDR1 is SGDLS and CDR2 is YYNGEE in the germline V gene. This CDR3 has 14 amino acids. As DNA, the CDR3 is TGTGCCGGCAGCAAGGGGGACACCGGGGATGAGCAGTTCTTC. Its translation is CAGSKGDTGDEQFF.

The chain links TRBV9 to TRBJ1-2; D is unclear. Trimming took off 6 bases at V and 4 bases at J, with 10 bases between the two ends. The CDR3 totals 12 residues. CDR1 and CDR2 from the germline V gene are SGDLS and YYNGEE. The chain's CDR3 is CASTSKGYGYTF. In DNA form, the CDR3 reads TGTGCCAGCACCAGTAAGGGCTATGGCTACACCTTC.

The chain is built from TRBV4-1 and TRBJ2-3, with D perhaps matching TRBD2 (5 bases). The ends were cut back, 1 base at V and 6 bases at J, with 11 bases in the middle. The CDR3 totals 14 residues. Germline V gene lookup returns CDR1 MGHRA and CDR2 YSYEKL. The CDR3 is CASSQARTGDTQYF. The CDR3 DNA reads as TGCGCCAGCAGCCAAGCCCGGACGGGGGATACGCAGTATTTT.